This section outlines one TCR beta chain sequence together with its context. Sequenced by immunoSEQ multiplex PCR; TCRdb stores in-frame clones only, minus some. Altogether some 83,000 clones are present, 85% to 95% being singletons, with the ten largest covering 0.35% to 0.45%. These data belong to a study of technical replicates of blood from a few donors. The CDR3 is made up of 15 amino acids. Trimming cost V 3 bases and J 4 bases; bases outside gene matches: 3. Per germline, CDR1 SGHRS and CDR2 YFSETQ. The rearrangement links TRBV5-1 to TRBJ2-1; the match to TRBD2 covers 11 bases. The receptor was derived from a human donor in good health. Sequencing used T cells isolated from PBMCs. The CDR3 spells CASSSGTSGYNEQFF. Here the CDR3 DNA reads TGCGCCAGCAGCTCCGGGACTAGCGGATACAATGAGCAGTTCTTC.